What follows are 19 T cell receptor beta chains derived from one specimen sequenced in a study of early T cells in non-severe SARS-CoV-2 infection. TCRdb independently ran MiXCR on the 5' RACE reads; one entry per CDR3 protein. Among over 50,000 distinct CDR3 sequences listed, roughly 8.2% were seen once. The sample consisted of whole blood. Receptors originate from an adult who was a healthcare worker with PCR-confirmed SARS-CoV-2 infection or an uninfected control (not recorded which).

This clonotype was detected a few times. The rearrangement uses TRBV7-9 and TRBJ2-3, with 10 positions matching TRBD2. V trimming: 2 bases; J trimming: 1 base; junction bases outside the gene matches: 12. CDR1 is SEHNR and CDR2 is FQNEAQ in the germline V gene (reference sequence). This CDR3 has 19 amino acids. The CDR3 DNA reads as TGTGCCAGCAGCTTACGCCTCCGGGGGACTAGCGCTCGCACAGATACGCAGTATTTT. It is translated as CASSLRLRGTSARTDTQYF.

This clonotype showed up just a few times. V is TRBV19 and J is TRBJ2-1; D is possibly TRBD2 (5 bases). The CDR3 spans 13 residues. From germline, CDR1 is LNHDA and CDR2 SQIVND (reference sequence). The V gene lost 3 bases and the J gene lost 7 bases, with 10 bases spanning the gap. The DNA of the CDR3 is TGTGCCAGTAGTATCCTCAGCGGTAATGAGCAGTTCTTC. Its translation is CASSILSGNEQFF.

J is TRBJ2-1 and V is TRBV10-1; 8 bases line up with TRBD2. Germline loops: CDR1 WNHNN, CDR2 SYGVQD (reference sequence). The CDR3 runs 14 residues. V lost 3 bases and J lost 8; bases outside the gene matches: 6. In DNA form, the CDR3 reads TGCGCCAGCAGTGACGGGGGGGCACAACATGAGCAGTTCTTC. Translated: CASSDGGAQHEQFF.

The rearrangement joins TRBV7-6 to TRBJ2-7; D not certain. With 4 bases removed from V and 0 bases from J, the gap between germline ends came to 16 bases. Looked up from germline, CDR1 is SGHVS and CDR2 is FNYEAQ. CDR3 length equals 16 residues. CDR3: CASSSTAFRSSYEQYF. Written as DNA, the CDR3 is TGTGCCAGCAGCTCCACTGCTTTTAGAAGCTCCTACGAGCAGTACTTC.

This clonotype is medium-sized within its sample. The chain employs TRBV20-1 and TRBJ2-3; the D call may be TRBD1 or TRBD2 (5 bases each). There are 12 residues in the CDR3. V lost 7 bases and J lost 1, with 9 bases in between. Germline CDR1 and CDR2: DFQATT and SNEGSKA (reference sequence). The CDR3 nucleotides read TGCAGTGGCCGAGGGGGCACAGATACGCAGTATTTT. Protein: CSGRGGTDTQYF.

A few counts support this clonotype. The chain links TRBV20-1 to TRBJ2-1, with TRBD2 matching 9 bases. Germline V gives CDR1 DFQATT, CDR2 SNEGSKA (reference sequence). After removal of 5 bases from V and 7 bases from J, the junction contained 12 bases not matched to a gene. The CDR3 covers 15 residues. The CDR3 spells CSASRAGGANNEQFF. Written as DNA, the CDR3 is TGCAGTGCTTCCAGAGCGGGGGGCGCCAATAATGAGCAGTTCTTC.

This clonotype has just a few counts. The chain combines TRBV7-2 with TRBJ2-3; 7 bases agree with TRBD2. The ends lost 3 bases at V and 4 bases at J; junction bases unmatched: 4. CDR3 length: 14 amino acids. Germline V gene sequence: CDR1 SGHTA, CDR2 FQGNSA. For the CDR3, the DNA is TGTGCCAGCAGCTTCGGACTAGGTGCAGATACGCAGTATTTT. Protein product: CASSFGLGADTQYF.

The table lists this clonotype with a few counts. The CDR3 DNA is TGTGCCAGCAGCCCGAGCGGGACCTACGAGCAGTACTTC. Translation gives CASSPSGTYEQYF. V usage is TRBV7-6 and J usage is TRBJ2-7; 7 bases align to TRBD2. With V trimmed by 5 bases and J by 2 bases, 3 bases remained unmatched. The CDR3 runs to 13 residues. Per germline, CDR1 SGHVS and CDR2 FNYEAQ. The whole variable domain, remainder taken from reference TRBV7-6 and TRBJ2-7, is GAGVSQSPRYKVTKRGQDVALRCDPISGHVSLYWYRQALGQGPEFLTYFNYEAQQDKSGLPNDRFSAERPEGSISTLTIQRTEQRDSAMYRCASSPSGTYEQYFGPGTRLTVT.

This clonotype was detected ten times or more. The CDR3 spells CASSATAIGELFF. The CDR3, as DNA: TGTGCCAGCAGCGCTACAGCGATCGGGGAGCTGTTTTTT. The gene calls are TRBV7-7 and TRBJ2-2; D is ambiguous. The V gene's germline CDR1 is SSHAT and CDR2 FNYEAQ (reference sequence). This CDR3 region has 13 residues. Trimming removed 5 bases at V and 7 bases at J, with 11 bases between.

The table lists this clonotype with many counts. The chain links TRBV30 to TRBJ1-5; D is possibly TRBD1 (6 bases). The CDR3 has 14 residues. CDR1 and CDR2 from the germline V gene are GTSNPN and SVGIG (reference sequence). V was shortened by 0 bases and J by 4 bases, with 10 bases between the two germline ends. CDR3 amino acids: CAWSVKGGNQPQHF. The CDR3 DNA reads TGTGCCTGGAGTGTAAAGGGGGGTAATCAGCCCCAGCATTTT.

The CDR3 bases are TGCGCCAGCAGCCAAGACTCCCGGGGGCTGTACGAGCAGTACTTC. It codes for CASSQDSRGLYEQYF. This chain joins TRBV4-1 and TRBJ2-7; the D gene could be TRBD1 or TRBD2 (6 bases each). Germline lookup yields CDR1 MGHRA and CDR2 YSYEKL. The CDR3 totals 15 residues. Trimming took 0 bases from V and 4 from J, leaving 13 bases between them.

Ten or more counts support this clonotype. The gene calls are TRBV2 and TRBJ2-3; tentative D call: TRBD2 (5 bases). The germline gives CDR1 SNHLY, CDR2 FYNNEI. The CDR3 runs 13 residues. V dropped 8 bases and J dropped 4 bases, with 13 bases sitting between them. This chain's CDR3 is CASEGPSPDTQYF. CDR3 nucleotide sequence: TGTGCCAGCGAGGGCCCTAGCCCAGATACGCAGTATTTT. Supplemented by reference TRBV2 and TRBJ2-3, the full variable domain reads EPEVTQTPSHQVTQMGQEVILRCVPISNHLYFYWYRQILGQKVEFLVSFYNNEISEKSEIFDDQFSVERPDGSNFTLKIRSTKLEDSAMYFCASEGPSPDTQYFGPGTRLTVL.

The V gene is TRBV20-1, the J gene TRBJ1-1; TRBD1 aligns across 10 bases. Trimming at V came to 4 bases and at J to 3 bases, leaving 11 bases not matched to a gene. This CDR3 is built from 16 residues. CDR1 is DFQATT and CDR2 is SNEGSKA in the germline V gene (reference sequence). The CDR3 DNA sequence: TGCAGTGCTACCAGTGGCCGGGACAGGGGACACACTGAAGCTTTCTTT. Its protein product is CSATSGRDRGHTEAFF.

The rearrangement links TRBV11-2 to TRBJ2-1; the match to TRBD2 covers 14 bases. Germline CDR1 SGHAT, CDR2 FQNNGV. The CDR3 has 18 residues. Trimming took 5 bases from V and 8 from J; bases not matched to a gene: 14. The CDR3 region is CASSTGLAGEGPWDEQFF. CDR3 coding DNA: TGTGCCAGCAGCACGGGACTAGCGGGAGAGGGACCTTGGGATGAGCAGTTCTTC.

The chain has TRBV9 and TRBJ2-6; D not resolved. Trimming cost V 4 bases and J 1 base, with 9 bases left between them. CDR1 SGDLS and CDR2 YYNGEE come from the germline V gene. The length of the CDR3 is 15 residues. The CDR3 protein is CASSPESSGANVLTF. The CDR3 DNA follows: TGTGCCAGCAGCCCAGAATCATCTGGGGCCAACGTCCTGACTTTC.

By sample share, this clonotype is medium-sized. This chain links TRBV6-1 with TRBJ2-5, with D possibly matching TRBD2 (5 bases). The V gene's germline CDR1 is MNHNS and CDR2 SASEGT. The CDR3 loop spans 13 amino acids. The V and J ends lost 6 bases and 3 bases respectively, with 11 bases between them. For the CDR3, the DNA is TGTGCCAGCAGCTCCGGGATGGAAGAGACCCAGTACTTC. This translates into CASSSGMEETQYF.

This chain joins TRBV4-1 and TRBJ1-5, with no clear D. Looked up from germline, CDR1 is MGHRA and CDR2 is YSYEKL. Between the trimmed V and J ends, which lost 2 bases and 5 bases, there was a span of 10 bases. The CDR3 is 14 residues long. CDR3 DNA sequence: TGCGCCAGCAGCCAATTAGGGTGGGATCAGCCCCAGCATTTT. Translated: CASSQLGWDQPQHF.

This clonotype was found a few times. The gene calls are TRBV27 and TRBJ2-3, with D possibly matching TRBD2 (6 bases). This CDR3 comprises 15 residues. Trimming took 4 bases from V and 0 from J, leaving 11 bases between them. CDR1 is MNHEY, CDR2 SMNVEV, per germline (reference sequence). The CDR3 region has the DNA TGTGCCAGCAGTTCGGGACTGATGAGCACAGATACGCAGTATTTT. Translated, it gives CASSSGLMSTDTQYF.

Of note for this clonotype: This may come from a read error, since a much larger clone is one base off. The V and J genes are TRBV5-5 and TRBJ1-6; possibly TRBD1 for D (6 bases). Germline CDR1 is SGHKS and CDR2 is YYEKEE (reference sequence). V dropped 3 bases and J dropped 10 bases, with 11 bases sitting between them. This CDR3 region has 13 residues. CDR3 in DNA: TGTGCCAGCAGCTGGACAGAGGACTCACCCCTCCACTTT. Protein product: CASSWTEDSPLHF.